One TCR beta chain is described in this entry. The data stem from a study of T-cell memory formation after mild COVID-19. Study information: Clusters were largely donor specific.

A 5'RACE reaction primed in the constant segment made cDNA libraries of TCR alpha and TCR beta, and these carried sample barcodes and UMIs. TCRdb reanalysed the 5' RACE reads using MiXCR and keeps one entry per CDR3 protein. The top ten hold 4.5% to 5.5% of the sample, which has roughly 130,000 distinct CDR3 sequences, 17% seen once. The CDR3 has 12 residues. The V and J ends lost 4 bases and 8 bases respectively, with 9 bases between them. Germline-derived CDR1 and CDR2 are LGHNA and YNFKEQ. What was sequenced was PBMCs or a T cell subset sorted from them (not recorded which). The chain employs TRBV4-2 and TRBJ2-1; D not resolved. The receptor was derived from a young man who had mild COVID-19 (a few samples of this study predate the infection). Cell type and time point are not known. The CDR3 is CASSRGSDEQFF. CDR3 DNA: TGTGCCAGCAGCCGCGGATCCGATGAGCAGTTCTTC.